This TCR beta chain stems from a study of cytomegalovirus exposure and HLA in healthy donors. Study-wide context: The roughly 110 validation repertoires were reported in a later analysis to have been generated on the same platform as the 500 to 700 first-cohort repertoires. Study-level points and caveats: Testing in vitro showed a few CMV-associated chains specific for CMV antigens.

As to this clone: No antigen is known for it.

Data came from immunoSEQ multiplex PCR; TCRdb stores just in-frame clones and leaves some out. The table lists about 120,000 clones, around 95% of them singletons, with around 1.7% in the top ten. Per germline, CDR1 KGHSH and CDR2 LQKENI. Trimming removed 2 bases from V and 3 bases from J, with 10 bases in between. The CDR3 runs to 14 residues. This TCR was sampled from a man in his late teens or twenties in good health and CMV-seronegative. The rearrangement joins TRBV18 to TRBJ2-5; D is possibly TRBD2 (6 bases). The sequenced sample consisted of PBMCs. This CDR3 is CASSPRGGEETQYF. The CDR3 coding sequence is TGTGCCAGCTCACCAAGAGGCGGGGAAGAGACCCAGTACTTC.